The present TCR beta chain was sequenced within a study of blood T cell repertoires in COVID-19. Trimming took 10 bases from V and 1 from J; bases not matched to a gene: 10. The germline gives CDR1 MNHEY, CDR2 SMNVEV (reference sequence). This CDR3 comprises 14 residues. Per the authors' pipeline: Using reference gene primer amplification, nucleated cell counts were estimated. Measured with immunoSEQ multiplex PCR; TCRdb has only the in-frame clones, and not every one. For V, J and clone size, that table is used; D and trimming come from the DNA. The data hold 50,000 or so clones, with 85% to 90% observed a single time.

The specimen sequenced was peripheral blood. The chain couples TRBV27 to TRBJ2-7, with 7 bases that match TRBD1. The source of this sequence is a human donor in a cohort sampled during active COVID-19. The CDR3 loop reads CATRRQGASYEQYF. The CDR3 DNA reads as TGTGCCACCCGCCGACAGGGCGCGTCCTACGAGCAGTACTTC.